This TCR beta chain stems from a study of T cells in localized non-small cell lung cancer. Broader study findings: Those with higher blood T cell density had longer overall survival. Exceeding tumor, uninvolved adjacent lung had the highest T cell clonality. Median roughly 57 top-100 tumor clones were shared with paired adjacent lung.

Note on this clone: Its antigen is as yet unknown.

This CDR3 contains 16 residues. V lost 4 bases and J lost 0; bases outside the gene matches: 4. Germline-derived CDR1 and CDR2 are LNHDA and SQIVND (reference sequence). The repertoire was sequenced with immunoSEQ multiplex PCR; TCRdb's copy has only in-frame clones and lacks some. The sample gives 8,200 or so clones, less than 60% of which show up once; about 8% is in the top ten. The sequencing used lymph node tissue, collected before any cancer treatment. The rearrangement joins TRBV19 to TRBJ2-1, with 9 nucleotides matching TRBD2. The sequence came from a male donor aged 60 or over with stage I squamous cell lung carcinoma. The CDR3 sequence is CASSTVSGSSYNEQFF. CDR3 in DNA: TGTGCCAGTAGTACCGTTAGCGGGAGCTCCTACAATGAGCAGTTCTTC.